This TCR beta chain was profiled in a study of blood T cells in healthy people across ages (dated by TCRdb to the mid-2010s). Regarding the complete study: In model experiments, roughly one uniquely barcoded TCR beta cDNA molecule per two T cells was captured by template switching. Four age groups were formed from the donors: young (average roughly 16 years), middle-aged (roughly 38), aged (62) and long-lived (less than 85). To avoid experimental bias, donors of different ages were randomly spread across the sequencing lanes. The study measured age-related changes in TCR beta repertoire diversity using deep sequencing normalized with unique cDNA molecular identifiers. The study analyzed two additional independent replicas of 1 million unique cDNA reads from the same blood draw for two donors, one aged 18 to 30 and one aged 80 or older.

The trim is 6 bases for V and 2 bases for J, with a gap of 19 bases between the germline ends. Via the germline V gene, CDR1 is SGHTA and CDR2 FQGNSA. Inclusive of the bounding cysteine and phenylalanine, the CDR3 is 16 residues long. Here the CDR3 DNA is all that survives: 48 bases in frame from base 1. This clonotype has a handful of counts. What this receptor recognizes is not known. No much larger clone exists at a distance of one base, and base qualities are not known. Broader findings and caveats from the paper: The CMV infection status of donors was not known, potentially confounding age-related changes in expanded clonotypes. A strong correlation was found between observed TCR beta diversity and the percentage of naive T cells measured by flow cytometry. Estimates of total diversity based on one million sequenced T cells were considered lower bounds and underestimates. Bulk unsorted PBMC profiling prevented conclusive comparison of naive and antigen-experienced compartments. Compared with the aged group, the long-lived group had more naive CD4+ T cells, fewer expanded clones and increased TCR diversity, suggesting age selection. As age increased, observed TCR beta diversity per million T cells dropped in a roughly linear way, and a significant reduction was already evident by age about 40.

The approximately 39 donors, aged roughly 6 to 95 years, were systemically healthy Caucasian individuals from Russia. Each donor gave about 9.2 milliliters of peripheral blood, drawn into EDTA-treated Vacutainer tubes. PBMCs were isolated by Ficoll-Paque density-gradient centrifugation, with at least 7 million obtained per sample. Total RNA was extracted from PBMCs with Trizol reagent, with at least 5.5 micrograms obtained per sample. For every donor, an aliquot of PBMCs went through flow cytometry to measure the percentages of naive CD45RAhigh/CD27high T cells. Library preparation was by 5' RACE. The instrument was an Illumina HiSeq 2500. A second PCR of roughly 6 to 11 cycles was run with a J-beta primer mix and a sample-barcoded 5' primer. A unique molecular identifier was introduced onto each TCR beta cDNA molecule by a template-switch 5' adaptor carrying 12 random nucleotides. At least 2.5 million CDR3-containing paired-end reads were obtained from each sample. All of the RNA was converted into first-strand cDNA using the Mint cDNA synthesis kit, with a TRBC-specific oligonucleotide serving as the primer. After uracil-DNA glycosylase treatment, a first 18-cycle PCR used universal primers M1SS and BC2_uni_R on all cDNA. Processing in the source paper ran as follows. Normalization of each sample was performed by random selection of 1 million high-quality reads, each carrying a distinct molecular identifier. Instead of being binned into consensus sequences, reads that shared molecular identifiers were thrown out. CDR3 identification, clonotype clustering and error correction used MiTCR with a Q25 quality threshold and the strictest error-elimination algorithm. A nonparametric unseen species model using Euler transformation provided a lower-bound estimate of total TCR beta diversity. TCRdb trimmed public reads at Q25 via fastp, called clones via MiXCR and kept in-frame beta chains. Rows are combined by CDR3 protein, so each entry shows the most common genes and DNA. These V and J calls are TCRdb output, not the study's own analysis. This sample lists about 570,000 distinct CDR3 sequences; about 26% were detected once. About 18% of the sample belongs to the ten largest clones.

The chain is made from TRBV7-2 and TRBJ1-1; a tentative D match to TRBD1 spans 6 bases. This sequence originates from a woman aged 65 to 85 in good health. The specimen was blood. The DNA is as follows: TGTGCCAGCAGATTTAGGGGGGCGGGATCAAACACTGAAGCTTTCTTT. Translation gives CASRFRGAGSNTEAFF.